This T cell receptor (beta chain) appears in the sequencing data of a study of blood T cell repertoires in COVID-19. Study overall: T cells, B-cell-depleted T cells, or PBMCs provided the cDNA or gDNA that served as material.

Original analysis: Amplification with reference gene primers provided the estimates of nucleated cell counts. Method: immunoSEQ multiplex PCR; TCRdb's copy keeps in-frame clones and lacks some. V, J and clone size were drawn from that table, and D and trimming were deduced from the DNA. The sample lists around 190,000 clones, approximately 85% seen once, with around 5% in the top ten. Those who participated ranged in age from 18 to 89 years and resided in about two dozen US areas. The sequence was collected from a man in his forties with acute COVID-19. Material for sequencing was PBMCs or T cells enriched from blood (not recorded which).

The CDR3 DNA reads TGTGCCAGCAGCTTAGTTACGGGGGAAAAACTGTTTTTT. Its translation is CASSLVTGEKLFF. The chain employs TRBV7-9 and TRBJ1-4; D gene ambiguous. V lost 1 base and J 8 bases, leaving 8 bases between the germline ends. The germline V gene encodes CDR1 SEHNR and CDR2 FQNEAQ (reference sequence). The CDR3 consists of 13 residues.